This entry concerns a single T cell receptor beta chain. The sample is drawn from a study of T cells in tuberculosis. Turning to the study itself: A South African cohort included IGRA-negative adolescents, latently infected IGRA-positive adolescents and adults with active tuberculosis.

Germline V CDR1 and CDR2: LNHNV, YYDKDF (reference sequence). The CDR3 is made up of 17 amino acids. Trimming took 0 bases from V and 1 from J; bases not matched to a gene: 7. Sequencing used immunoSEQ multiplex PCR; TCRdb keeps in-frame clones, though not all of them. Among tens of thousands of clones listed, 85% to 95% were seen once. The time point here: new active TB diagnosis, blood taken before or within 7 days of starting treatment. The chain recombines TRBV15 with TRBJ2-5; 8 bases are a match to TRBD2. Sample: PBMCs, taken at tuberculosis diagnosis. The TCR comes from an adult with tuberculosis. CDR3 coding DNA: TGTGCCACCAGCAGAGATAAGTTCGCGGGGGGCCAAGAGACCCAGTACTTC. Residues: CATSRDKFAGGQETQYF.